These 19 T cell receptor beta chains were all obtained from the same sample, sequenced in a study of shared clonotypes between healthy human individuals. Sequenced by immunoSEQ multiplex PCR; TCRdb stores in-frame clones only, minus some. The table includes some 2,400,000 clones, roughly 95% detected once. Sequenced material: naive CD4+ T cells sorted from blood. Subset here: CD45RA+ positively selected. The source is a man between 18 and 29 years old in good health.

This rearrangement joins TRBV2 to TRBJ1-1, with 7 bases that match TRBD1. J gave up 7 bases and V 6 bases, and 11 bases lay outside the gene matches. Germline V gives CDR1 SNHLY, CDR2 FYNNEI. The CDR3 runs 14 residues. The DNA for the CDR3 is TGTGCCAGCAGCCCGGGACAGACTACCTTTGAAGCTTTCTTT. Encoded protein: CASSPGQTTFEAFF.

The genes are TRBV19 and TRBJ2-1, with 9 nucleotides matching TRBD2. Germline V gene data show CDR1 as LNHDA and CDR2 as SQIVND (reference sequence). CDR3 length equals 15 residues. V lost 2 bases to trimming and J lost 5 bases; unmatched junction nucleotides: 4. CDR3 sequence: CASSINSGRHNEQFF. CDR3 DNA sequence: TGTGCCAGTAGTATAAACAGCGGGAGGCACAATGAGCAGTTCTTC.

The chain couples TRBV5-1 to TRBJ2-5; 12 positions match TRBD2. There are 16 residues in the CDR3. CDR1 and CDR2 (germline): SGHRS, YFSETQ. V dropped 2 bases and J dropped 4; count of bases not matched to a gene: 6. The CDR3 protein is CASSFASGGARETQYF. CDR3 coding DNA: TGCGCCAGCAGCTTCGCTAGCGGGGGGGCAAGAGAGACCCAGTACTTC. Full variable domain (outside the CDR3, taken from reference TRBV5-1 and TRBJ2-5): KAGVTQTPRYLIKTRGQQVTLSCSPISGHRSVSWYQQTPGQGLQFLFEYFSETQRNKGNFPGRFSGRQFSNSRSEMNVSTLELGDSALYLCASSFASGGARETQYFGPGTRLLVL.

CDR3: CATARGGLGTQYF. CDR3 nucleotide sequence: TGTGCCACCGCTCGCGGGGGGTTGGGGACCCAGTACTTC. The rearrangement uses TRBV10-3 and TRBJ2-5, with TRBD2 identical over 8 bases. CDR1 is ENHRY, CDR2 SYGVKD, per germline. The CDR3 runs 13 residues. Losses at the gene ends were 10 bases for V and 7 bases for J; bases not matched to a gene: 11.

The CDR3 DNA sequence: TGCGCCAGCAGCCAGGATCGGGGACCTTCAAACACTGAAGCTTTCTTT. Translating it yields CASSQDRGPSNTEAFF. The rearrangement links TRBV4-1 to TRBJ1-1; D may be TRBD1 (5 bases). The germline V and J ends were trimmed by 3 bases and 2 bases, with 16 bases remaining between them. The CDR3 covers 16 residues. Germline values: CDR1 MGHRA, CDR2 YSYEKL.

The rearrangement joins TRBV6-5 to TRBJ2-2, with 8 bases identical to TRBD1. Losses at the gene ends were 4 bases for V and 6 bases for J; bases not matched to a gene: 7. This CDR3 region has 15 residues. Germline CDR1 is MNHEY and CDR2 is SVGAGI. The CDR3 bases are TGTGCCAGCAGTTCCACAGGGGGACTCGCCGGGGAGCTGTTTTTT. It codes for CASSSTGGLAGELFF.

The chain joins TRBV6-5 to TRBJ2-7; D may be TRBD2 (5 bases). Deletions cut 2 bases from V and 3 bases from J, with 14 bases between. Germline V CDR1 and CDR2: MNHEY, SVGAGI. CDR3 length equals 15 residues. For the CDR3, the DNA is TGTGCCAGCAGTTACAAAGACGGGATTAACTACGAGCAGTACTTC. Encoded protein: CASSYKDGINYEQYF.

The genes are TRBV7-2 and TRBJ2-1; unclear D gene. Trimming left V 4 bases short and J 7 bases short, with 5 bases between. Germline CDR1 reads SGHTA; CDR2 reads FQGNSA. This CDR3 is 11 amino acids long. CDR3 nucleotide sequence: TGTGCCAGCAGCTGGAATAATGAGCAGTTCTTC. As protein: CASSWNNEQFF.

The chain is built from TRBV19 and TRBJ2-7; D uncertain. Trimming cost V 4 bases and J 7 bases, with 14 bases left between them. Germline assignment: CDR1 LNHDA and CDR2 SQIVND (reference sequence). This CDR3 is 13 amino acids long. This CDR3 is CASSTEEWQEQYF. The CDR3, as DNA: TGTGCCAGTAGTACAGAAGAATGGCAAGAGCAGTACTTC.

Notes on this clone: Other DNA sequences of this sample code for an identical CDR3. This chain connects TRBV5-1 to TRBJ2-2, with D tentatively TRBD1 or TRBD2 (6 bases each). The CDR3 is 14 residues long. Trimming pared 0 bases from V and 4 bases from J, leaving 7 bases between. Germline CDR1 and CDR2: SGHRS and YFSETQ. In DNA, the CDR3 is TGCGCCAGCAGCTTGGCGGGGGCCACCGGGGAGCTGTTTTTT. It encodes CASSLAGATGELFF.

V and J are TRBV9 and TRBJ1-4, with a possible D match to TRBD1 (5 bases). V shed 0 bases and J shed 0 bases, with 18 bases lying between them. The CDR3 loop spans 19 amino acids. Germline V lookup: CDR1 SGDLS, CDR2 YYNGEE. CDR3 sequence reads: CASSVVSGARSSTNEKLFF. The CDR3 DNA follows: TGTGCCAGCAGCGTAGTCTCTGGGGCCCGATCTTCAACTAATGAAAAACTGTTTTTT.

This chain joins TRBV29-1 and TRBJ1-1, with 9 positions matching TRBD1. The CDR3 totals 13 residues. V was clipped by 7 bases and J by 5 bases; unmatched bases: 8. Germline lookup yields CDR1 SQVTM and CDR2 ANQGSEA. The CDR3 region is CSGARDRVTEAFF. CDR3 sequence (DNA): TGCAGCGGCGCCCGGGACAGGGTTACTGAAGCTTTCTTT.

This clone has just a few counts. This same CDR3 is encoded by further DNA sequences in the sample. In DNA, the CDR3 is TGTGCCAGCAGTTACTCTCTAGCGGGAGCCTACGAGCAGTACTTC. Translating gives CASSYSLAGAYEQYF. The chain is built from TRBV6-5 and TRBJ2-7, with 10 bases lining up with TRBD2. J was trimmed by 2 bases and V by 0 bases; bases with no gene match: 1. Germline V gene data show CDR1 as MNHEY and CDR2 as SVGAGI. CDR3 length: 15 residues.

The chain combines TRBV2 with TRBJ1-3; 7 nucleotides line up with TRBD1. The CDR3 runs to 13 residues. Germline CDR1 and CDR2: SNHLY and FYNNEI. After removal of 8 bases from V and 3 bases from J, the junction contained 4 bases not matched to a gene. The CDR3: CASQGGLGNTIYF. Written as DNA, the CDR3 is TGTGCCAGCCAGGGGGGGCTTGGAAACACCATATATTTT.

The rearrangement links TRBV28 to TRBJ1-6, with 7 positions matching TRBD1. The CDR3 runs to 16 residues. The V and J ends lost 4 bases and 7 bases, in that order; junction bases with no gene match: 10. CDR1 and CDR2 (germline): MDHEN, SYDVKM. The chain's CDR3 is CASSSYQGVGNSPLHF. In DNA form, the CDR3 reads TGTGCCAGCAGTTCATACCAGGGGGTGGGCAATTCACCCCTCCACTTT. The full variable domain, its missing parts supplied by reference TRBV28 and TRBJ1-6, is DVKVTQSSRYLVKRTGEKVFLECVQDMDHENMFWYRQDPGLGLRLIYFSYDVKMKEKGDIPEGYSVSREKKERFSLILESASTNQTSMYLCASSSYQGVGNSPLHFGNGTRLTVT.

In the case of this clone: The same CDR3 is also encoded by other DNA sequences in this sample. This rearrangement joins TRBV6-5 to TRBJ2-5, with D maybe TRBD2 (5 bases). The CDR3 length is 12 residues. Germline values: CDR1 MNHEY, CDR2 SVGAGI. Trimming left V 5 bases short and J 5 bases short, with 9 bases between. The CDR3 here is CASSRGGETQYF. The CDR3 nucleotides are TGTGCCAGCAGTAGAGGCGGGGAGACCCAGTACTTC.

V and J are TRBV5-4 and TRBJ1-4; D unclear. Germline assignment: CDR1 SGHNT and CDR2 YYREEE (reference sequence). The ends were cut back, 3 bases at V and 4 bases at J, with 10 bases in the middle. This CDR3 comprises 14 residues. The CDR3 DNA sequence: TGTGCCAGCAGCTCCGGACGGCTTAATGAAAAACTGTTTTTT. It translates to CASSSGRLNEKLFF.

CDR3 coding DNA: TGCGCCAGCAGCTCCTCGGGAGCGGTCTCCTACAATGAGCAGTTCTTC. Protein product: CASSSSGAVSYNEQFF. This chain joins TRBV5-1 and TRBJ2-1; perhaps TRBD2 as D (6 bases). The CDR3 sequence is 16 residues long. Germline V gene lookup returns CDR1 SGHRS and CDR2 YFSETQ. Trimming cost V 3 bases and J 0 bases, with 13 bases left between them.

The gene calls are TRBV19 and TRBJ2-7; a possible D gene is TRBD2 (6 bases). This CDR3 spans 15 amino acids. Germline lookup yields CDR1 LNHDA and CDR2 SQIVND (reference sequence). V was shortened by 7 bases and J by 0 bases, with 16 bases between the two germline ends. The CDR3 region has the DNA TGTGCCAGTACCCGGGGAGAGGGACTCTCCTACGAGCAGTACTTC. Its protein product is CASTRGEGLSYEQYF.